This TCR beta chain was observed in a study of T-cell reconstitution after alpha-beta-depleted transplantation in children. This clonotype was detected only a few times. Preparation of the TCRbeta library used unique molecular identifiers. TCRdb re-derived calls from the PCR reads in MiXCR, one entry per CDR3 protein. The sample has 600,000 to 700,000 distinct CDR3 sequences, roughly 17% seen once. The V gene lost 5 bases and the J gene lost 4 bases, with 11 bases spanning the gap. Germline CDR1 is LGHNA and CDR2 is YSLEER. CDR3 length equals 14 residues. The receptor comes from a human donor who donated a stem cell graft to a child with acute myeloid leukemia. Sequences were derived from PBMCs from the stem cell graft donor, sampled from the stem cell graft. The chain uses TRBV4-3 and TRBJ1-4; TRBD1 might be the D (6 bases). This CDR3 reads CASSSRGGNEKLFF. The CDR3 bases are TGCGCCAGCAGCTCTCGAGGGGGTAATGAAAAACTGTTTTTT.